One sample yielded the 25 T cell receptor beta chains listed below, sequenced in a study of blood T cell repertoires in COVID-19. Produced via immunoSEQ multiplex PCR; TCRdb's table is partial and in-frame only. The sample records approximately 110,000 clones, 88% being singletons. Material for sequencing was peripheral blood. The receptors come from a woman aged 50 to 60 with active or convalescent COVID-19.

V gene TRBV6-5 combines with J gene TRBJ1-2, with 8 positions matching TRBD1. Germline CDR1 MNHEY, CDR2 SVGAGI. J gave up 10 bases and V 4 bases, and 8 bases lay outside the gene matches. This CDR3 is built from 13 residues. The CDR3 spells CASSFDRGGDYTF. The CDR3, as DNA: TGTGCCAGCAGTTTCGACAGGGGCGGAGACTACACCTTC.

J is TRBJ2-7 and V is TRBV6-2 or TRBV6-3, with D hard to call. The CDR3 runs 15 residues. Looked up from germline, CDR1 is MNHEY and CDR2 is SVGEGT. V gave up 4 bases and J gave up 5 bases, with 18 bases separating them. For the CDR3, the DNA is TGTGCCAGCAGTTCCCCCTCGGCCGGGTGGAACGAGCAGTACTTC. Translating gives CASSSPSAGWNEQYF.

V is TRBV6-2 or TRBV6-3 and J is TRBJ2-1, with 8 bases lining up with TRBD2. The CDR3 has 16 amino acids. CDR1 is MNHEY and CDR2 is SVGEGT in the germline V gene. The J segment lost 7 bases and the V segment lost 6 bases, leaving 14 bases of the junction unmatched. The CDR3: CASSKRVGTRWNEQFF. CDR3 nucleotides: TGTGCCAGCAGCAAACGAGTAGGGACTAGATGGAATGAGCAGTTCTTC.

This clone was picked up a small number of times. The chain is built from TRBV4-3 and TRBJ1-6; the D gene is possibly TRBD1 (6 bases). Trimming cost V 0 bases and J 5 bases, with 11 bases left between them. Germline V gene sequence: CDR1 LGHNA, CDR2 YSLEER. The CDR3 covers 16 residues. Here the CDR3 reads CASSQEVQGNNSPLHF. CDR3 nucleotides: TGCGCCAGCAGCCAAGAAGTACAGGGAAATAATTCACCCCTCCACTTT.

This chain links TRBV19 with TRBJ2-7; the match to TRBD1 covers 7 bases. The germline V gene encodes CDR1 LNHDA and CDR2 SQIVND (reference sequence). V lost 7 bases to trimming and J lost 3 bases; unmatched junction nucleotides: 6. The CDR3 totals 13 residues. The CDR3 here is CASIGGPLYEQYF. The CDR3, as DNA: TGTGCCAGTATAGGGGGCCCCCTCTACGAGCAGTACTTC.

V and J are TRBV5-4 and TRBJ2-1; tentative D call: TRBD2 (5 bases). Germline V lookup: CDR1 SGHNT, CDR2 YYREEE (reference sequence). Trimming cost V 0 bases and J 7 bases, with 17 bases left between them. The CDR3 sequence is 16 residues long. The CDR3 here is CASSLAAGPERNEQFF. Written as DNA, the CDR3 is TGTGCCAGCAGCTTGGCGGCGGGCCCCGAGAGGAATGAGCAGTTCTTC.

This clone was seen once. V gene TRBV7-2 combines with J gene TRBJ2-5; TRBD2 matches 7 bases. The CDR3 consists of 15 residues. Germline V gene data show CDR1 as SGHTA and CDR2 as FQGNSA. J lost 2 bases, V lost 5 bases, and 8 bases had no gene match. The CDR3 coding sequence is TGTGCCAGCAGCGGGACTAACGGAGGGCAAGAGACCCAGTACTTC. Its translation: CASSGTNGGQETQYF.

J is TRBJ1-4 and V is TRBV6-2 or TRBV6-3; D possibly corresponds to TRBD1 (5 bases). Trimming left V 0 bases short and J 5 bases short, with 16 bases between. This CDR3 has 17 residues. CDR1 MNHEY and CDR2 SVGEGT come from the germline V gene. The CDR3 DNA reads TGTGCCAGCAGTTACTCGAGTCCTCAGGGAAGGAATGAAAAACTGTTTTTT. Protein product: CASSYSSPQGRNEKLFF.

V and J are TRBV10-1 and TRBJ2-7, with TRBD1 matching over 9 bases. V lost 6 bases and J lost 0; bases outside the gene matches: 9. Germline-derived CDR1 and CDR2 are WNHNN and SYGVQD (reference sequence). The CDR3 length is 16 residues. The DNA of the CDR3 is TGCGCCAGCAGGATCCGGGGGACAGGGAGCTCCTACGAGCAGTACTTC. Protein product: CASRIRGTGSSYEQYF.

The chain is built from TRBV6-2 or TRBV6-3 and TRBJ1-1, with D perhaps matching TRBD1 (6 bases). In germline, CDR1 is MNHEY, CDR2 SVGEGT. The CDR3 covers 15 residues. V was clipped by 2 bases and J by 6 bases, with 16 bases between them. The CDR3 region has the DNA TGTGCCAGCAGTTACAGAAAGGGGGTGGACGCTGAAGCTTTCTTT. It yields the protein CASSYRKGVDAEAFF.

This clone is labeled medium-sized. The chain combines TRBV13 with TRBJ1-5; D may be TRBD1 (6 bases). The V end was cut by 3 bases, the J end by 0 bases, with 9 bases between. CDR3 size: 15 residues. Germline CDR1 and CDR2: PRHDT and FYEKMQ (reference sequence). The CDR3 DNA sequence: TGTGCCAGCAGCTTTGGGGGGGCTAGCAATCAGCCCCAGCATTTT. It specifies CASSFGGASNQPQHF.

This clone was observed a single time. This chain joins TRBV30 and TRBJ2-5, with 7 bases fitting TRBD2. This CDR3 spans 13 amino acids. Unmatched junction bases numbered 8, after V lost 3 bases and J lost 7 bases. Germline V gene data show CDR1 as GTSNPN and CDR2 as SVGIG (reference sequence). CDR3 coding DNA: TGTGCCTGGAGCGGGGCGGGAGCTTTGACCCAGTACTTC. Residues: CAWSGAGALTQYF.

J is TRBJ2-6 and V is TRBV18; D may be TRBD2 (6 bases). The V end was cut by 3 bases, the J end by 3 bases, with 9 bases between. Germline CDR1 and CDR2: KGHSH and LQKENI. This CDR3 contains 15 residues. The CDR3, as DNA: TGTGCCAGCTCACCCTCGGGGGTTGGGGCCAACGTCCTGACTTTC. Its translation is CASSPSGVGANVLTF.

The V call is TRBV24-1, the J call TRBJ1-4, with D unclear. The CDR3 sequence is 14 residues long. The germline V gene has CDR1 KGHDR and CDR2 SFDVKD. Deletions cut 11 bases from V and 0 bases from J, with 12 bases between. The CDR3 DNA is TGTGCCATTCAACGGGGTTCAACTAATGAAAAACTGTTTTTT. As protein: CAIQRGSTNEKLFF.

This chain links TRBV20-1 with TRBJ1-6, with 7 bases identical to TRBD1. This CDR3 has 10 residues. Germline lookup yields CDR1 DFQATT and CDR2 SNEGSKA (reference sequence). Germline trimming cut 6 bases from V and 11 bases from J; bases unmatched to any gene: 1. The CDR3 coding sequence is TGCAGTGCCGGGACAGCACCCCTCCACTTT. It is translated as CSAGTAPLHF.

The CDR3 loop reads CASSLASGRGYEQYF. For the CDR3, the DNA is TGCGCCAGCAGCTTGGCTAGCGGGAGGGGATACGAGCAGTACTTC. This chain links TRBV5-1 with TRBJ2-7, with 12 bases aligning to TRBD2. The CDR3 runs to 15 residues. Germline loops: CDR1 SGHRS, CDR2 YFSETQ. Trimming cost V 0 bases and J 4 bases; bases outside gene matches: 2.

The chain employs TRBV28 and TRBJ2-1; 8 bases are a match to TRBD2. Germline CDR1 reads MDHEN; CDR2 reads SYDVKM. CDR3 size: 16 residues. V trimming: 4 bases; J trimming: 0 bases; junction bases outside the gene matches: 5. DNA of the CDR3: TGTGCCAGCAGTTCAGCGGGGGTAAGCTCCTACAATGAGCAGTTCTTC. Its translation is CASSSAGVSSYNEQFF. Looking up the rest from reference TRBV28 and TRBJ2-1 gives the full variable domain: DVKVTQSSRYLVKRTGEKVFLECVQDMDHENMFWYRQDPGLGLRLIYFSYDVKMKEKGDIPEGYSVSREKKERFSLILESASTNQTSMYLCASSSAGVSSYNEQFFGPGTRLTVL.

The rearrangement joins TRBV6-6 to TRBJ1-5; D uncertain. The V and J ends lost 6 bases and 7 bases respectively, with 19 bases between them. CDR1 and CDR2 from the germline V gene are MNHNY and SVGAGI (reference sequence). This CDR3 comprises 15 residues. The CDR3 DNA reads TGTGCCAGCAGCCTCCCTGGGGAGGGTGGACAGCCCCAGCATTTT. Amino acid sequence: CASSLPGEGGQPQHF.

The chain joins TRBV6-5 to TRBJ2-2; no clear D gene. Trimming cost V 6 bases and J 6 bases, with 11 bases left between them. CDR1 is MNHEY and CDR2 is SVGAGI in the germline V gene. The CDR3 length is 13 residues. DNA of the CDR3: TGTGCCAGCAGCCCCGTCAGATCCGGGGAGCTGTTTTTT. Its translation: CASSPVRSGELFF.

V gene TRBV29-1 combines with J gene TRBJ1-4; D not resolved. Trimming stripped 4 bases from V and 8 bases from J, with 14 bases between. CDR1 SQVTM and CDR2 ANQGSEA come from the germline V gene. The CDR3 spans 13 residues. CDR3 DNA: TGCAGCGTTGCCCCGGGCCCGGGGGAAAAACTGTTTTTT. It specifies CSVAPGPGEKLFF.

The chain uses TRBV6-2 or TRBV6-3 and TRBJ2-1; a possible D gene is TRBD2 (6 bases). The V end was cut by 5 bases, the J end by 10 bases, with 21 bases between. CDR1 and CDR2 from the germline V gene are MNHEY and SVGEGT. The CDR3 loop spans 15 amino acids. CDR3 sequence (DNA): TGTGCCAGCAGTCGACCAAGGGTGGGGGGAAGCGAGCAGTTCTTC. This translates into CASSRPRVGGSEQFF.

The CDR3 DNA reads as TGTGCCAGTAGTATGAGACTTCTCTACGAGCAGTACTTC. Its translation: CASSMRLLYEQYF. The chain uses TRBV19 and TRBJ2-7; D gene unclear. This CDR3 has 13 amino acids. Deletions cut 3 bases from V and 3 bases from J, with 9 bases between. Germline CDR1 and CDR2: LNHDA and SQIVND (reference sequence).

The gene calls are TRBV2 and TRBJ1-1; 7 bases line up with TRBD1. V was pared by 8 bases and J by 0 bases, with 9 bases of the junction left unmatched. Germline-derived CDR1 and CDR2 are SNHLY and FYNNEI. The CDR3 is made up of 15 amino acids. CDR3 sequence: CASRKEQGLNTEAFF. Here the CDR3 DNA reads TGTGCCAGCCGGAAAGAACAGGGGCTGAACACTGAAGCTTTCTTT.

The rearrangement joins TRBV4-2 to TRBJ1-4, with TRBD1 matching over 7 bases. Trimming at V came to 4 bases and at J to 3 bases, leaving 2 bases not matched to a gene. CDR1 and CDR2 (germline): LGHNA, YNFKEQ. The CDR3 is 14 amino acids. In nucleotides, the CDR3 is TGTGCCAGCAGCCCTGGGACAGCTAATGAAAAACTGTTTTTT. Protein: CASSPGTANEKLFF.

This clone appeared a single time. V usage is TRBV27 and J usage is TRBJ2-1, with 8 bases lining up with TRBD2. V dropped 4 bases and J dropped 8; count of bases not matched to a gene: 1. This CDR3 spans 12 amino acids. Germline V gives CDR1 MNHEY, CDR2 SMNVEV (reference sequence). In DNA, the CDR3 is TGTGCCAGCAGTTCACTAGCGGATGAGCAGTTCTTC. It codes for CASSSLADEQFF.